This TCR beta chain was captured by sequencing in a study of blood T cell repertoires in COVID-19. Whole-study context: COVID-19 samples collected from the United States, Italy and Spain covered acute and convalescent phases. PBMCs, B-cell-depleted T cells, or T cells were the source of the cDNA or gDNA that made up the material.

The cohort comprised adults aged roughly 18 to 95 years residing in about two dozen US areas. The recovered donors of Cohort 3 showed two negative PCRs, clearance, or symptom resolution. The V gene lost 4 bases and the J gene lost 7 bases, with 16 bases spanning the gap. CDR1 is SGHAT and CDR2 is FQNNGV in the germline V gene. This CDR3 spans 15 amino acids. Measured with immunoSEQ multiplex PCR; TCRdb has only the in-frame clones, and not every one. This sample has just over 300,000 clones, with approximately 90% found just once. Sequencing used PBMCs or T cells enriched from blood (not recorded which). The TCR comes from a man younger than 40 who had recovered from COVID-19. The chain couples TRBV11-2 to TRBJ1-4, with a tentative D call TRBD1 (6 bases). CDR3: CASSSQGKGGEKLFF. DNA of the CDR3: TGTGCCAGCAGCTCCCAGGGGAAAGGCGGTGAAAAACTGTTTTTT.